This TCR beta chain was documented in a study of blood T cell repertoires in COVID-19. TCRdb keeps only in-frame clones here, not all; method: immunoSEQ multiplex PCR. The sample lists roughly 150,000 clones, approximately 86% occurring once. V lost 4 bases and J 0 bases, leaving 16 bases between the germline ends. Germline CDR1 reads SGHAT; CDR2 reads FQNNGV. The CDR3 is 16 residues long. Sequencing was done on a sample of peripheral blood. The J gene is TRBJ2-7, the V gene TRBV11-2; tentatively, D is TRBD1 (6 bases). This clonotype was obtained from a human donor in a cohort sampled during active COVID-19. This CDR3 is CASSSPQGTYSYEQYF. CDR3 in DNA: TGTGCCAGCAGCTCCCCCCAGGGGACGTACTCCTACGAGCAGTACTTC. Using reference TRBV11-2 and TRBJ2-7 for the parts outside the CDR3, the full variable domain is EAGVAQSPRYKIIEKRQSVAFWCNPISGHATLYWYQQILGQGPKLLIQFQNNGVVDDSQLPKDRFSAERLKGVDSTLKIQPAKLEDSAVYLCASSSPQGTYSYEQYFGPGTRLTVT.